Below, 10 T cell receptor beta chains from the same sample are listed, as sequenced in a study of T-cell reconstitution after alpha-beta-depleted transplantation in children. The library targeted TCRbeta and was prepared with unique molecular identifiers. TCRdb processed the PCR reads anew with MiXCR; each CDR3 protein has one entry. The sample has 900,000 or so distinct CDR3 sequences, approximately 15% seen once. This material consisted of PBMCs, mostly from graft donor cells, taken 360 days after TCRalphabeta/CD19-depleted stem cell transplant. These receptors all come from a male patient under 18 who had a stem cell transplant for acute lymphoblastic leukemia, so the T cells may come from the graft donor.

This clonotype was seen at least ten times. This rearrangement joins TRBV7-3 to TRBJ1-1; 9 nucleotides align to TRBD1. With V trimmed by 5 bases and J by 6 bases, 16 bases remained unmatched. The germline gives CDR1 SGHTA, CDR2 FQGTGA. CDR3 size: 17 residues. The CDR3 region has the DNA TGTGCCAGCAGCCCATCTGCCGGGACAGGGTTGGGGGCTGAAGCTTTCTTT. Residues: CASSPSAGTGLGAEAFF.

Note on this clonotype: Lacking the conserved final phenylalanine or tryptophan, this CDR3 likely reflects a read error. The V and J genes are TRBV7-8 and TRBJ1-2, with TRBD1 matching 8 bases. V dropped 0 bases and J dropped 7; count of bases not matched to a gene: 7. In germline, CDR1 is SGHVS, CDR2 FQNEAQ. This CDR3 is built from 15 residues. The CDR3: CASSLARTGSSGYTC. The CDR3, as DNA: TGTGCCAGCAGCTTAGCGAGGACAGGGTCCTCTGGCTACACCTGC.

The V call is TRBV18, the J call TRBJ2-1; 9 nucleotides match TRBD2. The CDR3 consists of 17 residues. Germline V gives CDR1 KGHSH, CDR2 LQKENI. The V gene end was trimmed by 2 bases and the J gene end by 14 bases; junction bases not matched to a gene: 19. The CDR3 DNA reads TGTGCCAGCTCACCATTCGACAGCGACGGACTAGCGCCGCGGGAGTTCTTC. It codes for CASSPFDSDGLAPREFF.

This clonotype appeared a few times. CDR3 DNA sequence: TGCGCCAGCAGCCTACACGGGACAGGGGGCACTCAGCCCCAGCATTTT. It encodes CASSLHGTGGTQPQHF. The chain is built from TRBV4-1 and TRBJ1-5; 12 nucleotides match TRBD1. Looked up from germline, CDR1 is MGHRA and CDR2 is YSYEKL. The ends lost 4 bases at V and 6 bases at J; junction bases unmatched: 7. The CDR3 is 16 amino acids.

V usage is TRBV5-6 and J usage is TRBJ1-2; maybe TRBD1 (6 bases). The CDR3 is 14 amino acids. V lost 1 base to trimming and J lost 3 bases, with 10 bases between them. In germline, CDR1 is SGHDT, CDR2 YYEEEE. The CDR3 sequence is CASSLMGADYGYTF. CDR3 nucleotide sequence: TGTGCCAGCAGCTTGATGGGGGCGGACTATGGCTACACCTTC.

The table lists this clonotype with many counts. The chain has TRBV18 and TRBJ2-7, with D possibly matching TRBD1 (5 bases). The V gene's germline CDR1 is KGHSH and CDR2 LQKENI. V lost 4 bases and J 7 bases, leaving 11 bases between the germline ends. The CDR3 consists of 12 residues. Written as DNA, the CDR3 is TGTGCCAGCTCACAGGCAGGGCGGGAGCAGTACTTC. This encodes CASSQAGREQYF.

Many counts were recorded for this clonotype. The chain uses TRBV7-8 and TRBJ2-7; TRBD2 might be the D (6 bases). Trimming stripped 5 bases from V and 4 bases from J, with 21 bases between. The CDR3 consists of 16 residues. Germline V gives CDR1 SGHVS, CDR2 FQNEAQ. CDR3 DNA sequence: TGTGCCAGCAGCAGAGCACTAGCTCAGAGGGTGTACGAGCAGTACTTC. Protein: CASSRALAQRVYEQYF.

The chain combines TRBV18 with TRBJ2-5; 9 bases line up with TRBD2. CDR1 and CDR2 from the germline V gene are KGHSH and LQKENI. This CDR3 contains 19 residues. Trimming cost V 1 base and J 7 bases; bases outside gene matches: 19. The CDR3: CASSPRGLAGPLAGGTQYF. DNA for the CDR3: TGTGCCAGCTCACCACGGGGGCTAGCGGGACCCCTTGCCGGTGGGACCCAGTACTTC. Using reference TRBV18 and TRBJ2-5 for the parts outside the CDR3, the full variable domain is NAGVMQNPRHLVRRRGQEARLRCSPMKGHSHVYWYRQLPEEGLKFMVYLQKENIIDESGMPKERFSAEFPKEGPSILRIQQVVRGDSAAYFCASSPRGLAGPLAGGTQYFGPGTRLLVL.

The genes are TRBV29-1 and TRBJ1-2; the D gene is possibly TRBD1 (6 bases). The CDR3 totals 14 residues. Trimming stripped 2 bases from V and 6 bases from J, with 16 bases between. Germline lookup yields CDR1 SQVTM and CDR2 ANQGSEA. CDR3: CSVETGSLAHGYTF. CDR3 coding DNA: TGCAGCGTTGAAACAGGGTCCTTAGCTCATGGCTACACCTTC.

This rearrangement joins TRBV15 to TRBJ2-2; D gene ambiguous. Germline-derived CDR1 and CDR2 are LNHNV and YYDKDF (reference sequence). CDR3 length equals 13 residues. Trimming left V 0 bases short and J 9 bases short, with 8 bases between. The CDR3 reads CATSRESERELFF. The CDR3 bases are TGTGCCACCAGCAGAGAATCTGAACGGGAGCTGTTTTTT.